The 14 T cell receptor beta chains reported below all come from one sample, sequenced in a study of read filtering for tumor transcriptome and immune sequencing. Molecular barcoded adaptors covering alpha/delta and beta/gamma chains were used on approximately 400 ng RNA. Using its own MiXCR run on the reads, TCRdb lists one record per CDR3 protein. The data show some 130,000 distinct CDR3 sequences, under 15% seen once. The specimen sequenced was a population of CD138-negative cells sorted from bone marrow. All receptors derive from a donor at least 40 years old with multiple myeloma.

This clonotype was picked up many times. As DNA, the CDR3 is TGCAGTGCTAGTTCAGGGCACTATGGCTACACCTTC. This sequence encodes CSASSGHYGYTF. The gene calls are TRBV20-1 and TRBJ1-2, with D maybe TRBD1 (5 bases). Germline CDR1 DFQATT, CDR2 SNEGSKA (reference sequence). CDR3 length: 12 residues. The germline V and J ends were trimmed by 3 bases and 3 bases, with 8 bases remaining between them.

The genes are TRBV12-3 or TRBV12-4 and TRBJ2-7; TRBD2 agrees at 7 bases. This CDR3 comprises 17 residues. J lost 6 bases, V lost 1 base, and 15 bases had no gene match. The CDR3 here is CASSLVQRASGVIEQYF. The CDR3 nucleotides read TGTGCCAGCAGTTTAGTCCAGCGGGCCAGCGGGGTTATCGAGCAGTACTTC.

Many counts were recorded for this clonotype. The chain uses TRBV20-1 and TRBJ1-1; D remains ambiguous. CDR3 size: 12 residues. V shed 4 bases and J shed 7 bases, with 13 bases lying between them. CDR1 and CDR2 (germline): DFQATT, SNEGSKA (reference sequence). In DNA form, the CDR3 reads TGCAGTGCTAACTCGGACCCCCATGAAGCTTTCTTT. It translates to CSANSDPHEAFF.

V is TRBV7-9 and J is TRBJ2-2, with 13 bases aligning to TRBD2. This CDR3 is 15 amino acids long. The ends lost 5 bases at V and 7 bases at J; junction bases unmatched: 4. In germline, CDR1 is SEHNR, CDR2 FQNEAQ (reference sequence). The CDR3 region has the DNA TGTGCCAGCAGCCGGACTAGCGGGAGAGGCGGGGAGCTGTTTTTT. The encoded protein is CASSRTSGRGGELFF.

The chain combines TRBV20-1 with TRBJ2-5; 11 bases are a match to TRBD2. The CDR3 totals 15 residues. Germline V lookup: CDR1 DFQATT, CDR2 SNEGSKA (reference sequence). V lost 3 bases and J lost 2; bases outside the gene matches: 5. The CDR3 DNA sequence: TGCAGTGCTAGTTTTTCTAGCGGGAGGCAAGAGACCCAGTACTTC. Translation gives CSASFSSGRQETQYF.

This clonotype was counted many times. V gene TRBV20-1 combines with J gene TRBJ1-5; possibly TRBD1 for D (6 bases). The length of the CDR3 is 16 residues. V was trimmed by 5 bases and J by 7 bases, leaving 24 bases between them. Germline CDR1 reads DFQATT; CDR2 reads SNEGSKA (reference sequence). CDR3 residues: CSALPDGQNLLQPQHF. DNA of the CDR3: TGCAGTGCTCTACCCGACGGACAGAACTTGCTGCAGCCCCAGCATTTT.

There are many counts of this clonotype. The chain carries TRBV7-9 and TRBJ1-1, with D possibly TRBD1 on 5 matching bases. Looked up from germline, CDR1 is SEHNR and CDR2 is FQNEAQ (reference sequence). This CDR3 region has 15 residues. V was shortened by 0 bases and J by 5 bases, with 13 bases between the two germline ends. The CDR3 nucleotides are TGTGCCAGCAGCTTAGCTAATACCGGGGGAACTGAAGCTTTCTTT. Its protein product is CASSLANTGGTEAFF.

The table lists this clonotype with many counts. The chain recombines TRBV18 with TRBJ2-1, with 7 nucleotides matching TRBD2. Germline CDR1 reads KGHSH; CDR2 reads LQKENI. The ends lost 1 base at V and 2 bases at J; junction bases unmatched: 5. This CDR3 contains 16 residues. The CDR3 DNA sequence: TGTGCCAGCTCACCACGGTCTAGCGGTACCTACAATGAGCAGTTCTTC. It yields the protein CASSPRSSGTYNEQFF.

As concerns this clonotype: At one end the junction does not follow the germline gene, possibly because of a read error. V is TRBV13 and J is TRBJ2-2; 10 bases line up with TRBD1. Germline loops: CDR1 PRHDT, CDR2 FYEKMQ (reference sequence). The CDR3 is made up of 16 amino acids. CDR3 residues: CASGLVGQGDTGELFF. The CDR3 coding sequence is TGTGCCAGCGGCTTAGTTGGACAGGGGGACACCGGGGAGCTGTTTTTT.

This clonotype was counted ten times or more. The chain joins TRBV5-1 to TRBJ2-1; TRBD2 matches at 10 bases. J was trimmed by 6 bases and V by 0 bases; bases with no gene match: 6. The germline gives CDR1 SGHRS, CDR2 YFSETQ. This CDR3 is built from 16 residues. The CDR3 nucleotides are TGCGCCAGCAGCTTGGGGGCTAGCGGGAGCTTCAATGAGCAGTTCTTC. Translating it yields CASSLGASGSFNEQFF.

This clonotype was detected ten times or more. DNA for the CDR3: TGTGCCAGCATCAGGACTGGGAGCACAGATACGCAGTATTTT. As protein: CASIRTGSTDTQYF. V is TRBV6-2 or TRBV6-3 and J is TRBJ2-3, with D possibly matching TRBD2 (5 bases). With 7 bases removed from V and 0 bases from J, the gap between germline ends came to 11 bases. The CDR3 spans 14 residues. Germline V gene lookup returns CDR1 MNHEY and CDR2 SVGEGT.

This clonotype was observed many times. The CDR3 reads CASSSGTLSSYEQYF. The CDR3 DNA sequence: TGTGCCAGCAGCTCGGGGACCCTTAGCTCCTACGAGCAGTACTTC. V gene TRBV9 combines with J gene TRBJ2-7, with D possibly being TRBD1 or TRBD2 (5 bases each). The V gene lost 4 bases and the J gene lost 0 bases, with 14 bases spanning the gap. The CDR3 is 15 amino acids. Germline V CDR1 and CDR2: SGDLS, YYNGEE.

Many counts were recorded for this clonotype. V and J are TRBV6-2 or TRBV6-3 and TRBJ2-2; 9 bases line up with TRBD2. CDR1 and CDR2 from the germline V gene are MNHEY and SVGEGT. The CDR3 spans 15 residues. The V gene end was trimmed by 4 bases and the J gene end by 1 base; junction bases not matched to a gene: 1. CDR3 protein: CASSLAGENTGELFF. As DNA, the CDR3 is TGTGCCAGCAGTTTAGCGGGAGAGAACACCGGGGAGCTGTTTTTT.

This clonotype was detected many times. The CDR3 bases are TGCGCCAGCAGCTTGGCCATCTCTCCAGTTGCGGGACAGTATAATTCACCCCTCCACTTT. It codes for CASSLAISPVAGQYNSPLHF. The genes are TRBV5-1 and TRBJ1-6; 7 nucleotides agree with TRBD1. V lost 0 bases to trimming and J lost 4 bases; unmatched junction nucleotides: 16. The CDR3 loop spans 20 amino acids. Germline lookup yields CDR1 SGHRS and CDR2 YFSETQ.